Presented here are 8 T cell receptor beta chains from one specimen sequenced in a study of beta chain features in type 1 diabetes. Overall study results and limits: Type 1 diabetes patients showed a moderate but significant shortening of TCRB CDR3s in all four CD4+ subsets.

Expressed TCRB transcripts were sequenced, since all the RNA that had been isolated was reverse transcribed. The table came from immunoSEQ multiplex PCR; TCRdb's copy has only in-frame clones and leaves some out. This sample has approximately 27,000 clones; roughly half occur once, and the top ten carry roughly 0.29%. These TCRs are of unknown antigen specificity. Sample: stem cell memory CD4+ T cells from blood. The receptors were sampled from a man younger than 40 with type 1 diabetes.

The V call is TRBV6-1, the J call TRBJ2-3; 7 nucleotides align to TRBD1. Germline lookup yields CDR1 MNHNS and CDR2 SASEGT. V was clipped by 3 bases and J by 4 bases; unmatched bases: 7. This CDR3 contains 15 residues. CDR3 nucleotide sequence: TGTGCCAGCAGTGAGGGACAGAGCGGCGCAGATACGCAGTATTTT. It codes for CASSEGQSGADTQYF.

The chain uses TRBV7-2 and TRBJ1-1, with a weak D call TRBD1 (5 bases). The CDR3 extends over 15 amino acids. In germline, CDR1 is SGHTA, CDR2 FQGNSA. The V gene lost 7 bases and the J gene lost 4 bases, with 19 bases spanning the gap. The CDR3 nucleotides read TGTGCCAGCACCCGTGCCGCAGGGCCTTTCACTGAAGCTTTCTTT. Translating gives CASTRAAGPFTEAFF. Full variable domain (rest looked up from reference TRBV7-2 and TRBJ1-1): GAGVSQSPSNKVTEKGKDVELRCDPISGHTALYWYRQSLGQGLEFLIYFQGNSAPDKSGLPSDRFSAERTGGSVSTLTIQRTQQEDSAVYLCASTRAAGPFTEAFFGQGTRLTVV.

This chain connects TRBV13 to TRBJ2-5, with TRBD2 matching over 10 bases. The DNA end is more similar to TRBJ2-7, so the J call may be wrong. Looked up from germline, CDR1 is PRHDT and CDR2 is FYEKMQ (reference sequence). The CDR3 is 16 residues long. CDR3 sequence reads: CASSAMTSGSPYEQYF. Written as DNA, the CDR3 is TGTGCCAGCAGCGCCATGACTAGCGGGTCTCCCTACGAGCAGTACTTC.

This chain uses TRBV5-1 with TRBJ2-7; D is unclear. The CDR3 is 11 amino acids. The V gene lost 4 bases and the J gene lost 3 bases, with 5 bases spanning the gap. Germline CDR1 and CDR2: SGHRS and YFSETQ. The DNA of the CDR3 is TGCGCCAGCAGCCCGGGCTACGAGCAGTACTTC. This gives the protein CASSPGYEQYF.

The CDR3 DNA reads TGTGCCAGCAGCAAGACAGGGCGGCCAGAGACCCAGTACTTC. Its protein is CASSKTGRPETQYF. V gene TRBV9 combines with J gene TRBJ2-5; TRBD1 agrees at 7 bases. J lost 4 bases, V lost 4 bases, and 7 bases had no gene match. The CDR3 runs to 14 residues. From germline, CDR1 is SGDLS and CDR2 YYNGEE.

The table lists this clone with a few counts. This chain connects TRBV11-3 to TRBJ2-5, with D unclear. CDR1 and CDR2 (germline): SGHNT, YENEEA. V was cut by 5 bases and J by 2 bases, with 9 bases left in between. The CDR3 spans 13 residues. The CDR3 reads CASSVSHQETQYF. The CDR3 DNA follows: TGTGCCAGCAGCGTTAGCCATCAAGAGACCCAGTACTTC.

CDR3 sequence (DNA): TGTGCCAGCAGTTACTCTATAGCGGGGGAGACCCAGTACTTC. This encodes CASSYSIAGETQYF. The chain employs TRBV6-5 and TRBJ2-5; 8 bases map to TRBD2. This CDR3 has 14 residues. Trimming cost V 0 bases and J 5 bases; bases outside gene matches: 2. The germline CDR1 and CDR2 sequences are MNHEY and SVGAGI.

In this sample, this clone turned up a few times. DNA for the CDR3: TGTGCCAGCAGCCTAGGGACAGTGAACACTGAAGCTTTCTTT. Protein sequence: CASSLGTVNTEAFF. The chain joins TRBV11-2 to TRBJ1-1; the match to TRBD1 covers 7 bases. Germline loops: CDR1 SGHAT, CDR2 FQNNGV. Trimming removed 5 bases from V and 0 bases from J; junction bases left unmatched: 3. This CDR3 is 14 amino acids long.